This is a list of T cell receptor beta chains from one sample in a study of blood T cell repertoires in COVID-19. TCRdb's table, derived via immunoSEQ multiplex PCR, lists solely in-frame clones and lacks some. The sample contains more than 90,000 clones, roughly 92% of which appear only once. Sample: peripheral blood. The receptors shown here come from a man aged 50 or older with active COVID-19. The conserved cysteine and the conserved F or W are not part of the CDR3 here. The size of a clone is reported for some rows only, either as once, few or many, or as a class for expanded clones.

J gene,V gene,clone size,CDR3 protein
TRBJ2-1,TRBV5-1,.,ASSWGQGGNEQF
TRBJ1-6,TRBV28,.,ASSPPGWPLH
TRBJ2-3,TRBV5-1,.,ASRPELAGANTQY
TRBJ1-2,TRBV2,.,ASSGEELAPFNYGYT
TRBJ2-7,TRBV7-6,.,ASSSLAGGPYEQY
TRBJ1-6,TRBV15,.,ATSGYRASPLH
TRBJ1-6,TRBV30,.,AGRTGDNSPLH
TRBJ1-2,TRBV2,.,ASSVGEGLNYGYT
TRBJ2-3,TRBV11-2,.,ASSLRGASGSDTQY
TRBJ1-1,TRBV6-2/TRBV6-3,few,ASSPSAGGVQRGTEAF
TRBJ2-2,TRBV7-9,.,ASSLDRSPSSGELF
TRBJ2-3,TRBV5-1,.,ASSLAVSVASDTQY
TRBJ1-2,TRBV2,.,ASSGQGGKGYT
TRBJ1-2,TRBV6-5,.,ASTLPGGANYGYT
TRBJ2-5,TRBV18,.,ASSPTPRLETQY
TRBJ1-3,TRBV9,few,ASSVGTSSGNTIY
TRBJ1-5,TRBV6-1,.,ASSEAEEQPQH
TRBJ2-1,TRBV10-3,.,AISLRTSGRSNEQF